This TCR beta chain emerged from a study of T cell responses to AZD1222 COVID-19 vaccine. Study observations and caveats: Clonal diversity may have been underestimated, and the donors were mostly white British, with more females than males. Spike-spanning, vaccine-associated CD4 TCRs were dominant at 160-218 and 743-854. A rise in Spike-specific TCR breadth and depth followed two AZD1222 doses. Seropositive AZD1222 recipients at baseline numbered only five or six.

V was shortened by 0 bases and J by 2 bases, with 9 bases between the two germline ends. Germline values: CDR1 SGDLS, CDR2 YYNGEE. This CDR3 is 14 amino acids long. Turning to this clone: What it recognizes is unknown.

The protocol was immunoSEQ multiplex PCR, while the TCRdb copy is restricted to in-frame clones and leaves out a portion. The sample has some 74,000 clones; nearly 90% are singletons. Sequences were derived from peripheral blood, sampled 28 days after the second AZD1222 dose. The clonotype comes from an adult who received the AZD1222 COVID-19 vaccine. The genes are TRBV9 and TRBJ2-7; D is unresolved. Here the CDR3 reads CASSVEVVPYEQYF. In DNA form, the CDR3 reads TGTGCCAGCAGCGTAGAGGTTGTACCCTACGAGCAGTACTTC.